The rows below give T cell receptor beta chains drawn from one sample of a study of vaccination effects on CD4 cells after COVID-19. Using immunoSEQ multiplex PCR, the repertoire was profiled, and TCRdb retains in-frame clones only, with some absent. The sample holds roughly 30,000 clones, around 75% seen once. These receptors lack a known antigen. The specimen comprised CD4+ T cells from PBMCs cultured with SARS-CoV-2 spike peptides, sampled before COVID-19 vaccination. Receptors originate from a human donor who received a COVID-19 vaccine. CDR3s include the opening cysteine and the closing phenylalanine or tryptophan. D genes are given only for firm matches. Part of the rows lack a size; the others show once, few, many or a class for expanded clones.

>TRBJ2-1|once|TRBV4-1|TRBD2
CASSQAGTSGAYNEQFF
TGCGCCAGCAGCCAAGCTGGGACTAGCGGGGCTTACAATGAGCAGTTCTTC
>TRBJ2-1|once|TRBV7-2|.
CATATGQASYNEQFF
TGTGCCACCGCAACCGGGCAAGCCTCCTACAATGAGCAGTTCTTC
>TRBJ2-7|.|TRBV18|TRBD1
CASSPPDRVSEQYF
TGTGCCAGCTCACCACCGGACAGGGTCTCCGAGCAGTACTTC
>TRBJ2-7|.|TRBV10-3|TRBD2
CAISFQREYEQYF
TGTGCCATCAGTTTCCAGCGGGAGTACGAGCAGTACTTC
>TRBJ2-5|.|TRBV7-8|TRBD1
CASRVTGGTETQYF
TGTGCCAGCAGGGTGACAGGGGGTACAGAGACCCAGTACTTC
>TRBJ2-7|few|TRBV7-2|.
CASSYQSEQYF
TGTGCCAGCAGCTACCAGTCCGAGCAGTACTTC
>TRBJ1-6|.|TRBV6-5|TRBD1
CASSYADRVFSPLHF
TGTGCCAGCAGTTACGCGGACAGGGTATTTTCACCCCTCCACTTT
>TRBJ1-2|.|TRBV12-3/TRBV12-4|TRBD1
CASSLGQNYGYTF
TGTGCCAGCAGTTTGGGACAGAACTATGGCTACACCTTC
>TRBJ1-6|.|TRBV19|.
CASSIESGQPNSPLHF
TGTGCCAGTAGTATAGAATCTGGGCAGCCAAATTCACCCCTCCACTTT
>TRBJ1-1|.|TRBV6-5|.
CASSRAIGTEAFF
TGTGCCAGCAGTCGGGCAATAGGTACTGAAGCTTTCTTT
>TRBJ1-6|.|TRBV21-1|.
CASSKGVKSSPLHF
TGTGCCAGCAGCAAAGGGGTAAAGAGTTCACCCCTCCACTTT
>TRBJ2-1|.|TRBV5-1|TRBD1
CASSLFGQGDNEQFF
TGCGCCAGCAGCTTGTTCGGCCAGGGGGACAATGAGCAGTTCTTC
>TRBJ1-1|few|TRBV5-4|TRBD1
CASSPTRGRTEAFF
TGTGCCAGCAGCCCAACCAGGGGGCGGACTGAAGCTTTCTTT
>TRBJ2-7|.|TRBV7-2|.
CASSLGGQGLSYEQYF
TGTGCCAGCAGCTTAGGAGGCCAGGGCCTTTCCTACGAGCAGTACTTC
>TRBJ2-5|.|TRBV18|.
CASSLAIQETQYF
TGTGCCAGCTCACTAGCGATCCAAGAGACCCAGTACTTC
>TRBJ1-2|few|TRBV25-1|.
CASSETGQGYGYTF
TGTGCCAGCAGTGAAACGGGGCAGGGCTATGGCTACACCTTC
>TRBJ2-1|.|TRBV29-1|.
CSVDGKGNEQFF
TGCAGCGTTGATGGGAAGGGCAATGAGCAGTTCTTC
>TRBJ2-1|.|TRBV27|.
CASTTQFRQNNEQFF
TGTGCCAGCACCACACAATTTAGACAGAACAATGAGCAGTTCTTC
>TRBJ2-7|.|TRBV27|.
CASSLNVWYEQYF
TGTGCCAGCAGTCTCAACGTTTGGTACGAGCAGTACTTC
>TRBJ1-2|few|TRBV5-4|TRBD1
CASSIRTGDYTF
TGTGCCAGCAGCATCCGGACAGGGGACTACACCTTC
>TRBJ1-1|once|TRBV15|TRBD1
CATSREWDRVSFF
TGTGCCACCAGCAGAGAATGGGACAGGGTGTCTTTCTTT
>TRBJ2-7|.|TRBV23-1|.
CASRGRDRYEQYF
TGCGCCAGCCGGGGGCGGGATAGGTACGAGCAGTACTTC
>TRBJ2-2|.|TRBV19|TRBD2
CASKVPSGFWGTGELFF
TGTGCCAGTAAGGTGCCTAGCGGTTTTTGGGGAACCGGGGAGCTGTTTTTT
>TRBJ1-1|.|TRBV2|TRBD1
CASSGSGGVMNTEAFF
TGTGCCAGCAGTGGATCAGGGGGGGTCATGAACACTGAAGCTTTCTTT
>TRBJ1-5|few|TRBV5-5|TRBD1
CASSWEGQGSNQPQHF
TGTGCCAGCAGCTGGGAGGGACAGGGGAGCAATCAGCCCCAGCATTTT
>TRBJ1-6|.|TRBV3-1/TRBV3-2|.
CASSHTGLNSPLHF
TGTGCCAGCAGCCATACAGGGCTTAATTCACCCCTCCACTTT
>TRBJ2-1|.|TRBV28|.
CASSSQGNEQFF
TGTGCCAGCAGTTCACAGGGAAATGAGCAGTTCTTC
>TRBJ2-7|.|TRBV27|TRBD1
CASSLTGTYEQYF
TGTGCCAGCAGTCTGACAGGGACCTACGAGCAGTACTTC
>TRBJ2-5|medium-sized|TRBV5-1|TRBD2
CASSLAIAGGPQETQYF
TGCGCCAGCAGCTTGGCCATAGCGGGGGGGCCCCAAGAGACCCAGTACTTC
>TRBJ2-4|.|TRBV19|TRBD1
CASSIGDRLLAKNIQYF
TGTGCCAGTAGTATAGGGGACAGACTTTTAGCCAAAAACATTCAGTACTTC
>TRBJ1-2|.|TRBV7-2|.
CASSLAKRSNYGYTF
TGTGCCAGCAGCTTAGCGAAGCGGTCGAACTATGGCTACACCTTC
>TRBJ1-4|few|TRBV12-5|.
CASGLVLTVRMEGEKLFF
TGTGCTAGTGGTTTGGTATTAACGGTGAGGATGGAGGGAGAAAAACTGTTTTTT
>TRBJ2-7|.|TRBV11-2|.
CASSVGAYEQYF
TGTGCCAGCAGCGTAGGGGCCTACGAGCAGTACTTC
>TRBJ2-7|few|TRBV28|TRBD1
CASSLDRGAYEQYF
TGTGCCAGCAGCCTTGACAGGGGCGCCTACGAGCAGTACTTC
>TRBJ2-2|.|TRBV25-1|TRBD1
CASTRQGNTGELFF
TGTGCCAGCACCCGACAGGGGAACACCGGGGAGCTGTTTTTT
>TRBJ1-6|.|TRBV6-1|.
CASSRIDYSPLHF
TGTGCCAGCAGCCGGATCGATTATTCACCCCTCCACTTT
>TRBJ2-1|.|TRBV19|TRBD1
CASSATGGPRNEQFF
TGTGCCAGTAGTGCCACAGGGGGCCCACGGAATGAGCAGTTCTTC
>TRBJ1-2|.|TRBV5-4|.
CASSLLQDGYTF
TGTGCCAGCAGCTTACTTCAGGATGGCTACACCTTC
>TRBJ1-2|.|TRBV10-3|TRBD1
CAISESRTGSYGYTF
TGTGCCATCAGTGAGTCCAGGACAGGGAGCTATGGCTACACCTTC
>TRBJ1-2|.|TRBV28|.
CASSLIGYGYTF
TGTGCCAGCAGTTTAATAGGGTATGGCTACACCTTC
>TRBJ1-2|few|TRBV18|.
CASSPQGPNYGYTF
TGTGCCAGCTCACCACAGGGTCCTAACTATGGCTACACCTTC
>TRBJ1-6|.|TRBV19|.
CASSIVPGENSPLHF
TGTGCCAGTAGTATAGTTCCAGGGGAGAATTCACCCCTCCACTTT
>TRBJ2-3|once|TRBV7-9|.
CASSLDREGDTQYF
TGTGCCAGCAGCTTAGACAGGGAGGGAGATACGCAGTATTTT
>TRBJ1-1|.|TRBV7-8|.
CASSLDGQLNTEAFF
TGTGCCAGCAGCTTAGACGGACAATTGAACACTGAAGCTTTCTTT
>TRBJ1-4|.|TRBV4-1|.
CASSLTRRESNEKLFF
TGCGCCAGCAGCCTGACTCGGAGGGAAAGTAATGAAAAACTGTTTTTT
>TRBJ2-1|.|TRBV27|.
CASSIGLPSYNEQFF
TGTGCCAGCAGCATTGGTTTGCCATCCTACAATGAGCAGTTCTTC
>TRBJ2-7|.|TRBV28|TRBD2
CASSRLAGGTGGEQYF
TGTGCCAGCAGTAGACTAGCGGGAGGGACAGGGGGCGAGCAGTACTTC
>TRBJ1-5|.|TRBV15|.
CATSRDNQPQHF
TGTGCCACCAGCAGGGACAATCAGCCCCAGCATTTT
>TRBJ2-7|.|TRBV23-1|.
CASSTPGYEQYF
TGCGCCAGCAGTACCCCGGGCTACGAGCAGTACTTC
>TRBJ1-4|.|TRBV5-1|.
CASSSKDRSNEKLFF
TGCGCCAGCAGCTCGAAGGACAGATCTAATGAAAAACTGTTTTTT